The T cell receptor (beta chain) under discussion was sequenced for a study of blood T cell repertoires in COVID-19. Study-level background: In each case, the material was cDNA or gDNA derived from T cells, B-cell-depleted T cells, or PBMCs.

Clones were sequenced by immunoSEQ multiplex PCR, and TCRdb holds only the in-frame ones, with some missing. The data hold roughly 200,000 clones, with about 86% observed a single time. The CDR3 is 17 residues long. Looked up from germline, CDR1 is SNHLY and CDR2 is FYNNEI. V dropped 2 bases and J dropped 2; count of bases not matched to a gene: 7. The table lists this clone with many counts. The chain employs TRBV2 and TRBJ2-1, with 9 nucleotides matching TRBD2. Sequenced sample: peripheral blood. This TCR derives from a man aged 50 to 60 with active or convalescent COVID-19. CDR3 residues: CASSEMLAGLPYNEQFF. In DNA, the CDR3 is TGTGCCAGCAGTGAAATGCTAGCGGGGCTCCCCTACAATGAGCAGTTCTTC.